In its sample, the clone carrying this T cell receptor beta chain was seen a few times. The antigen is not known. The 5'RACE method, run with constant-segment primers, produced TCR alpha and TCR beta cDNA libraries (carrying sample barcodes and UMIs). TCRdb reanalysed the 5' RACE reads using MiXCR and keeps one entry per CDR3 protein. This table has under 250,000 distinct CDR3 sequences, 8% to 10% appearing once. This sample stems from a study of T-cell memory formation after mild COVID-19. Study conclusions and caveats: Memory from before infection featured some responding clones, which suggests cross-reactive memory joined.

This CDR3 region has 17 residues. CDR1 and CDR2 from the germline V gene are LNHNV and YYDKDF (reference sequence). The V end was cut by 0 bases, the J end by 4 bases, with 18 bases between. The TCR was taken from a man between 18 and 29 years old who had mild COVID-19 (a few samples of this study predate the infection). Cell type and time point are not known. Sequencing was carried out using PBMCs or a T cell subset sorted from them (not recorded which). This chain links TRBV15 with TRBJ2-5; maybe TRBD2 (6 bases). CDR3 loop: CATSRDAGRSGGETQYF. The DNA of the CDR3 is TGTGCCACCAGCAGAGATGCGGGGCGATCCGGTGGAGAGACCCAGTACTTC. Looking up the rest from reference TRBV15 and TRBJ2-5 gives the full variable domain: DAMVIQNPRYQVTQFGKPVTLSCSQTLNHNVMYWYQQKSSQAPKLLFHYYDKDFNNEADTPDNFQSRRPNTSFCFLDIRSPGLGDTAMYLCATSRDAGRSGGETQYFGPGTRLLVL.